This TCR beta chain was sequenced in a study of yellow fever vaccine responses in identical twins. A word on this clonotype: Its cognate antigen is unknown.

Study results and caveats: The T cell response to vaccination in identical twins was reportedly partly convergent and partly personalized.

MiXCR, applied by TCRdb to the RT-PCR reads, yields one record per CDR3 protein. Of about 34,000 distinct CDR3 sequences in the sample, less than 70% are singletons; the top ten hold roughly 4.3%. This sequence originates from a woman aged 18-30 years who received the yellow fever vaccine. Sample: T cells from blood (PBMCs), unsorted or a sorted subset (not recorded which), taken before or after yellow fever vaccination (not recorded which).

CDR3 nucleotides: TGTGCCAGCAGTGAAGTGGCCAGGGGTCGGTATGGCTACACCTTC. Its translation is CASSEVARGRYGYTF. This chain uses TRBV6-1 with TRBJ1-2, with D possibly TRBD1 on 6 matching bases. Trimming cost V 1 base and J 5 bases, with 14 bases left between them. The CDR3 is 15 residues long. Per germline, CDR1 MNHNS and CDR2 SASEGT.